This T cell receptor beta chain was observed in a study of blood T cell repertoires in COVID-19. Germline values: CDR1 LGHDT, CDR2 YNNKEL (reference sequence). This CDR3 has 15 residues. Trimming cost V 3 bases and J 2 bases, with 10 bases left between them. Source study methods: Estimation of nucleated cell counts was performed using reference gene primer amplification. The method was immunoSEQ multiplex PCR; TCRdb's version includes in-frame clones alone and lacks a portion of them. D and trimming come from the DNA, and the V and J calls and clone size come from that table. The sample yields over 400,000 clones, roughly 88% seen once. This clone was found a few times.

The receptor's source is a woman in her 30s with active or convalescent COVID-19. Material for sequencing was peripheral blood. The genes are TRBV3-1 (or the pseudogene TRBV3-2) and TRBJ2-2; D remains ambiguous. DNA for the CDR3: TGTGCCAGCAGCCATGTGGGCCTAAACACCGGGGAGCTGTTTTTT. It yields the protein CASSHVGLNTGELFF.